Listed below are T cell receptor beta chains from one sample, sequenced in a study of shared clonotypes between healthy human individuals. Clones were read by immunoSEQ multiplex PCR, and TCRdb kept only the in-frame ones, dropping some. The sample carries 2,500,000 or so clones, approximately 93% recorded once. Material: naive CD4+ T cells from PBMCs. The receptor set was obtained from a man between 18 and 35 years old in good health. Some clones in this sample may be carry-over from other donors' samples. Each CDR3 is given with its conserved first and last residue. A D gene is named only where the DNA matches it firmly. Where a row states a size, it is once, few, many or the class of an expanded clone; other rows omit it.

d_call j_call v_call clone_size cdr3_aa cdr3_nt
- TRBJ2-3 TRBV4-2 - CASSQDLPSRAASTDTQYF TGTGCCAGCAGCCAAGATCTCCCTTCAAGAGCGGCTAGCACAGATACGCAGTATTTT
- TRBJ1-1 TRBV28 - CASTIVGRGDTEAFF TGTGCCAGCACCATCGTCGGCCGAGGGGACACTGAAGCTTTCTTT
- TRBJ2-2 TRBV7-2 - CASSLVRINTGELFF TGTGCCAGCAGCTTAGTACGGATAAACACCGGGGAGCTGTTTTTT
- TRBJ2-5 TRBV4-1 - CASSQPTSPGWETQYF TGCGCCAGCAGCCAACCTACGTCCCCCGGGTGGGAGACCCAGTACTTC
TRBD1 TRBJ1-2 TRBV18 - CASSPGTAYGYTF TGTGCCAGCTCACCCGGGACAGCCTATGGCTACACCTTC
- TRBJ2-4 TRBV5-4 - CASSTPTGRLQGIQYF TGTGCCAGCAGTACGCCCACGGGACGCCTTCAGGGCATTCAGTACTTC
- TRBJ1-1 TRBV7-2 - CASSWTRDGREAFF TGTGCCAGCAGCTGGACTAGGGACGGAAGAGAAGCTTTCTTT
TRBD2 TRBJ2-7 TRBV28 - CASSWAGGDAYEQYF TGTGCCAGCAGTTGGGCGGGAGGGGACGCGTACGAGCAGTACTTC
TRBD2 TRBJ2-7 TRBV5-6 - CASSLEGSGWVYEQYF TGTGCCAGCAGCTTGGAAGGTAGCGGGTGGGTCTACGAGCAGTACTTC
- TRBJ2-5 TRBV28 - CASSLQPSGTFGETQYF TGTGCCAGCAGTTTACAACCGTCCGGGACCTTTGGAGAGACCCAGTACTTC
- TRBJ1-5 TRBV2 - CASSERSGRNQPQHF TGTGCCAGCAGTGAACGGTCAGGTCGGAATCAGCCCCAGCATTTT
- TRBJ2-7 TRBV27 - CASRGGSGTRTYEQYF TGTGCCAGCAGGGGGGGGAGCGGGACACGAACCTACGAGCAGTACTTC
TRBD1 TRBJ1-2 TRBV19 - CASSIGQGDYGYTF TGTGCCAGTAGTATTGGACAGGGAGACTATGGCTACACCTTC
- TRBJ2-1 TRBV27 - CASSLGSGVHNEQFF TGTGCCAGCAGTTTGGGCTCAGGGGTTCACAATGAGCAGTTCTTC
TRBD1 TRBJ2-1 TRBV28 - CASSPGGADNEQFF TGTGCCAGCAGTCCAGGGGGAGCCGACAATGAGCAGTTCTTC
- TRBJ2-1 TRBV6-5 - CASSLRSSSYNEQFF TGTGCCAGCAGTCTACGGTCTAGCTCCTACAATGAGCAGTTCTTC
- TRBJ1-5 TRBV19 - CASSPRQGRLNQPQHF TGTGCCAGTAGTCCTAGGCAGGGACGACTCAATCAGCCCCAGCATTTT
- TRBJ1-2 TRBV5-4 - CASRALSTNYGYTF TGTGCCAGCAGGGCCTTGAGCACTAACTATGGCTACACCTTC
- TRBJ2-7 TRBV28 - CASSHRQVPNEQYF TGTGCCAGCAGTCACAGACAGGTTCCCAACGAGCAGTACTTC
- TRBJ1-2 TRBV7-9 few CASSVRAIYGYTF TGTGCCAGCAGCGTCCGGGCCATCTATGGCTACACCTTC
- TRBJ2-5 TRBV7-9 - CASSFLLSTGVTPETQYF TGTGCCAGCAGCTTCCTACTCTCGACAGGAGTCACACCGGAGACCCAGTACTTC
- TRBJ2-7 TRBV7-9 - CASSLEGLAYF TGTGCCAGCAGCTTAGAAGGGCTAGCCTACTTC
TRBD1 TRBJ2-5 TRBV2 - CASSVKGAAETQYF TGTGCCAGCAGCGTTAAGGGGGCAGCGGAGACCCAGTACTTC
- TRBJ2-7 TRBV28 - CASGGSSYEQYF TGTGCCAGCGGGGGCAGCTCCTACGAGCAGTACTTC
- TRBJ2-2 TRBV5-6 - CASSSRGWERAGELFF TGTGCCAGCAGCTCTCGGGGCTGGGAGAGGGCCGGGGAGCTGTTTTTT
TRBD2 TRBJ2-1 TRBV18 - CASSPGSLAGHNEQFF TGTGCCAGCTCACCCGGATCACTAGCGGGACACAATGAGCAGTTCTTC
TRBD2 TRBJ2-6 TRBV4-2 - CASSPQGSGSSGANVLTF TGTGCCAGCAGTCCCCAAGGGAGCGGGAGCTCTGGGGCCAACGTCCTGACTTTC
- TRBJ1-5 TRBV28 - CASRRRNSNQPQHF TGTGCCAGCAGAAGACGGAATAGCAATCAGCCCCAGCATTTT
- TRBJ2-2 TRBV5-1 - CASSLDGANTGELFF TGCGCCAGCAGCTTGGACGGAGCGAACACCGGGGAGCTGTTTTTT
- TRBJ2-2 TRBV5-1 - CASSFGDFHTGELFF TGCGCCAGCAGCTTCGGGGATTTTCACACCGGGGAGCTGTTTTTT